This T cell receptor (beta chain) was found in a study of T cells in Graves' hyperthyroidism and ophthalmopathy. Amplification of TCR beta CDR3 regions was performed using RNA transcripts as template. First-round RT-PCR with HTBI primers amplified the TCR CDR3 region. TCRdb called the multiplex PCR reads again in MiXCR, with one record for every CDR3 protein. In the table there are 330,000 or so distinct CDR3 sequences, roughly 18% of which are singletons. Patients showing uncontrolled infection, other autoimmune disease, pregnancy or lactation were ineligible. The source of the PBMCs was over 8.5 ml of fresh peripheral blood. This clonotype was seen many times. The antigen remains undetermined. Study conclusions and caveats: From stable hyperthyroidism, ophthalmopathy was set apart by a 13 V-J model. Within blood appeared most thyroid clonotypes that had expanded above 0.001.

What was sequenced was blood. This receptor was obtained from a woman between 40 and 55 years old with Graves' ophthalmopathy.

The CDR3: CASNKVLGETQYF. CDR3 bases: TGTGCCAGCAACAAAGTGCTGGGGGAGACCCAGTACTTC. The chain joins TRBV2 to TRBJ2-5; D remains unclear. Germline values: CDR1 SNHLY, CDR2 FYNNEI. The CDR3 covers 13 residues. V was shortened by 7 bases and J by 5 bases, with 14 bases between the two germline ends.